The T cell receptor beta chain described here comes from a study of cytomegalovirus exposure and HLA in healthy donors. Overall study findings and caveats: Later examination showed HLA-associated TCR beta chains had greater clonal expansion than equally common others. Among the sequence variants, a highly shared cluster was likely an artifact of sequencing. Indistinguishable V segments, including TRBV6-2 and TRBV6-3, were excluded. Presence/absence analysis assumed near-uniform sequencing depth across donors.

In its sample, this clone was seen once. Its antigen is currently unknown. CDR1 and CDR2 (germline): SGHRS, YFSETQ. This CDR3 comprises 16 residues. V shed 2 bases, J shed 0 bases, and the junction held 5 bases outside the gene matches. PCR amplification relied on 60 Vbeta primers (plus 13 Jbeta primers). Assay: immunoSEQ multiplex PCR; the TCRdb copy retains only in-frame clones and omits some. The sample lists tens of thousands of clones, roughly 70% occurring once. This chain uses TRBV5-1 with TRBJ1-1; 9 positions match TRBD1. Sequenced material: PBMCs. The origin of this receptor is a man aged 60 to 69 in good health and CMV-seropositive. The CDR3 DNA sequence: TGCGCCAGCAGCTTACAGGGGGCGGGGATGAACACTGAAGCTTTCTTT. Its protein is CASSLQGAGMNTEAFF.